Below are 23 T cell receptor beta chains sequenced from a single sample in a study of blood T cell repertoires in COVID-19. The method was immunoSEQ multiplex PCR; TCRdb's version includes in-frame clones alone and lacks a portion of them. The sample includes fewer than 200,000 clones, roughly four fifths seen only once; the top ten take around 12%. Sequenced: peripheral blood. These TCRs come from a woman of 80 years or more with COVID-19, enrolled during active disease.

V gene TRBV28 combines with J gene TRBJ1-4; D is possibly TRBD1 (6 bases). V lost 6 bases, J lost 8 bases, and 16 bases lay in between. Germline V gives CDR1 MDHEN, CDR2 SYDVKM. The CDR3 sequence is 14 residues long. CDR3 region: CASSPSGGQEKLFF. The CDR3 region has the DNA TGTGCCAGCAGCCCCTCGGGGGGCCAGGAAAAACTGTTTTTT.

This clone has only one observation. The chain combines TRBV3-1 (or the pseudogene TRBV3-2) with TRBJ2-2; D unclear. This CDR3 has 13 residues. The germline CDR1 and CDR2 sequences are LGHDT and YNNKEL (reference sequence). V was pared by 5 bases and J by 5 bases, with 9 bases between. CDR3 in amino acids: CASSNLGTGELFF. The CDR3 nucleotides read TGTGCCAGCAGCAACCTCGGGACCGGGGAGCTGTTTTTT.

V is TRBV19 and J is TRBJ2-1; D call uncertain. V was pared by 5 bases and J by 7 bases, with 9 bases between. Germline V CDR1 and CDR2: LNHDA, SQIVND (reference sequence). CDR3 length equals 12 residues. CDR3 in amino acids: CASSRAQNEQFF. The CDR3 bases are TGTGCCAGTAGTCGAGCTCAAAATGAGCAGTTCTTC.

This chain links TRBV5-4 with TRBJ1-1; 8 bases align to TRBD1. The V segment lost 2 bases and the J segment 4 bases; nucleotides outside the gene matches: 4. CDR1 and CDR2 (germline): SGHNT, YYREEE (reference sequence). The CDR3 has 14 amino acids. CDR3 region: CASSLRQGATEAFF. CDR3 coding DNA: TGTGCCAGCAGCTTAAGGCAGGGGGCCACTGAAGCTTTCTTT.

The V and J genes are TRBV13 and TRBJ2-7; 10 nucleotides match TRBD1. Germline CDR1 and CDR2: PRHDT and FYEKMQ (reference sequence). The CDR3 is made up of 13 amino acids. J gave up 5 bases and V 4 bases, and 2 bases lay outside the gene matches. The CDR3 loop is CASSSGTGDEQYF. The CDR3 region has the DNA TGTGCCAGCAGCTCCGGGACAGGGGACGAGCAGTACTTC.

V usage is TRBV28 and J usage is TRBJ2-3; 7 bases fit TRBD1. In germline, CDR1 is MDHEN, CDR2 SYDVKM. V lost 4 bases, J lost 0 bases, and 7 bases stayed unmatched. The CDR3 extends over 16 amino acids. The CDR3 reads CASSYTGQPSTDTQYF. Here the CDR3 DNA reads TGTGCCAGCAGTTACACGGGACAGCCAAGCACAGATACGCAGTATTTT.

The chain has TRBV10-3 and TRBJ1-3; TRBD1 matches 7 bases. The CDR3 has 15 amino acids. With 5 bases clipped from V and 4 bases from J, the junction kept 8 bases outside the gene matches. Germline V gene data show CDR1 as ENHRY and CDR2 as SYGVKD. The CDR3 DNA follows: TGTGCCATCAGTACCTCGACAGGGTTCGGAAACACCATATATTTT. Translating gives CAISTSTGFGNTIYF.

The rearrangement joins TRBV6-4 to TRBJ1-3; D not resolved. Germline loops: CDR1 MRHNA, CDR2 SNTAGT. Trimming shortened V by 6 bases and J by 1 base, and 19 bases separated the two germline ends. The CDR3 spans 17 residues. The CDR3 sequence is CASRLFGVALSGNTIYF. The CDR3 DNA reads TGTGCCAGCAGACTCTTCGGGGTGGCACTATCTGGAAACACCATATATTTT.

This rearrangement joins TRBV5-4 to TRBJ2-1, with no clear D. The ends were cut back, 1 base at V and 5 bases at J, with 10 bases in the middle. Germline loops: CDR1 SGHNT, CDR2 YYREEE (reference sequence). The CDR3 sequence is 14 residues long. CDR3 sequence: CASSLSYRNNEQFF. As DNA, the CDR3 is TGTGCCAGCAGCTTGTCTTACAGAAACAATGAGCAGTTCTTC.

This clone was counted once. The V call is TRBV4-2, the J call TRBJ2-1; TRBD2 might be the D (5 bases). Germline V gene sequence: CDR1 LGHNA, CDR2 YNFKEQ. Deletions cut 4 bases from V and 5 bases from J, with 9 bases between. The CDR3 sequence is 13 residues long. The CDR3 nucleotides are TGTGCCAGCAGCCTGGGGAGAGACAATGAGCAGTTCTTC. Protein sequence: CASSLGRDNEQFF.

The gene calls are TRBV18 and TRBJ1-1; 7 bases align to TRBD1. The CDR3 extends over 14 amino acids. Trimming at V came to 6 bases and at J to 1 base, leaving 5 bases not matched to a gene. Germline V lookup: CDR1 KGHSH, CDR2 LQKENI. CDR3 amino acids: CASSRQGQNTEAFF. CDR3 coding DNA: TGTGCCAGCTCCCGACAGGGACAGAACACTGAAGCTTTCTTT. The full variable domain, completed using reference TRBV18 and TRBJ1-1, is NAGVMQNPRHLVRRRGQEARLRCSPMKGHSHVYWYRQLPEEGLKFMVYLQKENIIDESGMPKERFSAEFPKEGPSILRIQQVVRGDSAAYFCASSRQGQNTEAFFGQGTRLTVV.

This chain uses TRBV15 with TRBJ2-3; D is perhaps TRBD2 (5 bases). The CDR3 loop spans 15 amino acids. Deletions cut 3 bases from V and 4 bases from J, with 14 bases between. Germline CDR1 is LNHNV and CDR2 is YYDKDF (reference sequence). CDR3 DNA sequence: TGTGCCACCAGCAGCGGGGAGAGACATGCAGATACGCAGTATTTT. This gives the protein CATSSGERHADTQYF. The full variable domain, its missing parts supplied by reference TRBV15 and TRBJ2-3, is DAMVIQNPRYQVTQFGKPVTLSCSQTLNHNVMYWYQQKSSQAPKLLFHYYDKDFNNEADTPDNFQSRRPNTSFCFLDIRSPGLGDTAMYLCATSSGERHADTQYFGPGTRLTVL.

The rearrangement joins TRBV2 to TRBJ1-1, with D possibly TRBD1 on 6 matching bases. Germline V gene data show CDR1 as SNHLY and CDR2 as FYNNEI. This CDR3 region has 13 residues. Trimming stripped 6 bases from V and 7 bases from J, with 15 bases between. The DNA of the CDR3 is TGTGCCAGCAGGCTACAGGGAACGGGTGAAGCTTTCTTT. It is translated as CASRLQGTGEAFF.

The chain carries TRBV28 and TRBJ2-7, with TRBD1 identical over 7 bases. CDR3 size: 15 residues. V was clipped by 6 bases and J by 0 bases; unmatched bases: 8. Per the germline V gene, CDR1 is MDHEN and CDR2 is SYDVKM. The CDR3 reads CASSRSGTASYEQYF. For the CDR3, the DNA is TGTGCCAGCAGCCGGTCCGGGACAGCCTCCTACGAGCAGTACTTC. Drawing the rest from reference TRBV28 and TRBJ2-7, the complete variable domain is DVKVTQSSRYLVKRTGEKVFLECVQDMDHENMFWYRQDPGLGLRLIYFSYDVKMKEKGDIPEGYSVSREKKERFSLILESASTNQTSMYLCASSRSGTASYEQYFGPGTRLTVT.

V is TRBV5-4 and J is TRBJ1-2; a possible D gene is TRBD1 (6 bases). The CDR3 extends over 15 amino acids. Trimming took 7 bases from V and 3 from J, leaving 19 bases between them. The germline CDR1 and CDR2 sequences are SGHNT and YYREEE (reference sequence). CDR3: CASLKGGSSDYGYTF. The CDR3 region has the DNA TGTGCCAGCTTAAAGGGGGGGTCTTCGGACTATGGCTACACCTTC.

The chain has TRBV14 and TRBJ1-3; the D gene is possibly TRBD1 (5 bases). The germline V gene encodes CDR1 SGHDN and CDR2 FVKESK. This CDR3 is built from 15 residues. V was clipped by 4 bases and J by 1 base, with 11 bases between them. CDR3 nucleotides: TGTGCCAGCAGCCGTCAGGGCTTTTCTGGAAACACCATATATTTT. This sequence encodes CASSRQGFSGNTIYF.

The V and J genes are TRBV5-8 and TRBJ2-3; 11 positions match TRBD2. Germline assignment: CDR1 SGHTS and CDR2 YDEGEE. V was clipped by 4 bases and J by 4 bases; unmatched bases: 8. The CDR3 runs 16 residues. The CDR3 protein is CASSMLTSGTADTQYF. DNA for the CDR3: TGTGCCAGCAGCATGTTGACTAGCGGGACCGCAGATACGCAGTATTTT. The complete variable domain, with remaining parts taken from reference TRBV5-8 and TRBJ2-3, reads EAGVTQSPTHLIKTRGQQATLRCSPISGHTSVYWYQQALGLGLQFLLWYDEGEERNRGNFPPRFSGRQFPNYSSELNVNALELEDSALYLCASSMLTSGTADTQYFGPGTRLTVL.

This clone was counted only a few times. The rearrangement joins TRBV11-1 to TRBJ1-2; TRBD1 aligns across 10 bases. V was pared by 5 bases and J by 5 bases, with 5 bases of the junction left unmatched. This CDR3 has 14 amino acids. Germline V gives CDR1 SGHAT, CDR2 FQDESV (reference sequence). The CDR3 protein is CASSLGQGIYGYTF. The CDR3 DNA reads as TGTGCCAGCAGCCTGGGACAGGGGATTTATGGCTACACCTTC. Filled out from reference TRBV11-1 and TRBJ1-2, the complete variable domain reads EAEVAQSPRYKITEKSQAVAFWCDPISGHATLYWYRQILGQGPELLVQFQDESVVDDSQLPKDRFSAERLKGVDSTLKIQPAELGDSAMYLCASSLGQGIYGYTFGSGTRLTVV.

This clone was counted a few times. This sample includes further DNA sequences coding for the same CDR3. V and J are TRBV7-2 and TRBJ1-1; D gene unclear. This CDR3 comprises 13 residues. From germline, CDR1 is SGHTA and CDR2 FQGNSA. The V end lost 0 bases, the J end lost 1 base, and 3 bases lay between the germline ends. The CDR3: CASSLARNTEAFF. CDR3 sequence (DNA): TGTGCCAGCAGCTTAGCGCGGAACACTGAAGCTTTCTTT.

The V call is TRBV4-1, the J call TRBJ2-2; possibly TRBD1 for D (6 bases). The CDR3 consists of 17 residues. Trimming shortened V by 3 bases and J by 4 bases, and 18 bases separated the two germline ends. Germline V gene data show CDR1 as MGHRA and CDR2 as YSYEKL. For the CDR3, the DNA is TGCGCCAGCAGCCAGGATGGGTACAGGGTGGGCACCGGGGAGCTGTTTTTT. Its protein is CASSQDGYRVGTGELFF.

The chain couples TRBV5-5 to TRBJ1-2; 11 bases map to TRBD1. Germline CDR1 SGHKS, CDR2 YYEKEE (reference sequence). The CDR3 sequence is 15 residues long. V was clipped by 4 bases and J by 5 bases; unmatched bases: 7. The CDR3 sequence: CASSAGQGAWYGYTF. The DNA of the CDR3 is TGTGCCAGCAGCGCCGGACAGGGGGCTTGGTATGGCTACACCTTC.

The chain carries TRBV10-3 and TRBJ2-3, with 8 positions matching TRBD2. Germline values: CDR1 ENHRY, CDR2 SYGVKD. Unmatched junction bases numbered 4, after V lost 3 bases and J lost 2 bases. The CDR3 has 15 residues. Here the CDR3 reads CAISETSGITDTQYF. The CDR3 region has the DNA TGTGCCATCAGTGAAACTAGCGGAATCACAGATACGCAGTATTTT.

This chain uses TRBV7-8 with TRBJ2-5, with 10 bases identical to TRBD2. The CDR3 runs 16 residues. Germline V gene sequence: CDR1 SGHVS, CDR2 FQNEAQ. V lost 0 bases and J lost 2; bases outside the gene matches: 3. CDR3 bases: TGTGCCAGCAGCTTAGCGGTAGCGGGAGGTCAAGAGACCCAGTACTTC. This codes for CASSLAVAGGQETQYF.